This T cell receptor beta chain was sequenced for a study of T-cell reconstitution after alpha-beta-depleted transplantation in children. Germline CDR1 and CDR2: MNHEY and SVGEGT. The CDR3 spans 15 residues. J gave up 3 bases and V 2 bases, and 1 base lay outside the gene matches. This sample's TCRbeta library carried unique molecular identifier barcodes. TCRdb ran MiXCR on the PCR reads and lists one entry per CDR3 protein. The table records about 400,000 distinct CDR3 sequences, about an eighth of them present only once. The chain carries TRBV6-2 or TRBV6-3 and TRBJ2-7; 13 nucleotides match TRBD2. The specimen was PBMCs, collected from the stem cell graft. This TCR was recovered from a human donor who donated a stem cell graft to a child with Fanconi anemia. In nucleotides, the CDR3 is TGTGCCAGCAGTTACGGGACTAGCGGGGACTACGAGCAGTACGTC. Protein product: CASSYGTSGDYEQYV.